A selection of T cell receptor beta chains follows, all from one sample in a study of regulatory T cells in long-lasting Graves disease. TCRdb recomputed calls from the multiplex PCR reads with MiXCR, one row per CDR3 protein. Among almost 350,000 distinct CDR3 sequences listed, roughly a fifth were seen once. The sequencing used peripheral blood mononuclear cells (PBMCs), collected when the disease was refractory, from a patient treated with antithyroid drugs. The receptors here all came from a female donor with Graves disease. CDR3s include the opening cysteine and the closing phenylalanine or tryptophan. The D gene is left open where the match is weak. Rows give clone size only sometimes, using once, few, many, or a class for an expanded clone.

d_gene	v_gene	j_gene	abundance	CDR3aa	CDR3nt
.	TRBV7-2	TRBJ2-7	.	CASSPSGTERRGLFF	TGTGCCAGCAGCCCCTCCGGGACAGAACGTCGGGGGTTATTCTTC
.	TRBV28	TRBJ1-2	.	CAAAGRGGAWTF	TGTGCCGCCGCCGGCAGGGGAGGCGCTTGGACCTTC
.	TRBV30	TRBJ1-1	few	CAWMTAAMNTEAFF	TGTGCCTGGATGACAGCTGCTATGAACACTGAAGCTTTCTTT
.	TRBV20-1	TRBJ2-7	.	CSAKKGRVNYEQYF	TGCAGTGCTAAAAAAGGCAGGGTAAATTACGAGCAGTACTTC
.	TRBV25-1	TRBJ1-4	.	CASKFSTNEKLFF	TGTGCCAGCAAATTTTCAACTAATGAAAAACTGTTTTTT
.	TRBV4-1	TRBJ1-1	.	CASSQVVQARNTEAFF	TGCGCCAGCAGCCAAGTAGTCCAGGCTAGGAACACTGAAGCTTTCTTT
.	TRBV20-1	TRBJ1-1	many	CSASRQFGMNTEAFF	TGCAGTGCTAGCCGGCAGTTCGGGATGAACACTGAAGCTTTCTTT
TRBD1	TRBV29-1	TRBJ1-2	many	CSADPLGQQHDYYGYTF	TGCAGCGCGGACCCCCTGGGACAGCAGCACGACTACTATGGCTACACCTTC
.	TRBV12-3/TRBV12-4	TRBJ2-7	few	CASSAPGTYYEQYF	TGTGCCAGCAGTGCCCCTGGGACTTATTACGAGCAGTACTTC
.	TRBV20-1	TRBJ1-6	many	CSARGGRFSSYNSPLHF	TGCAGTGCCCGCGGCGGCCGGTTTAGCTCCTATAATTCACCCCTCCACTTT
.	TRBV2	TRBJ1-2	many	CASSYTLGGGYTF	TGTGCCAGCAGCTACACCTTAGGAGGCGGCTACACCTTC
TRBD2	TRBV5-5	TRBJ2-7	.	CASSLAPSGSYEQYF	TGTGCCAGCAGCTTGGCCCCTAGCGGCTCCTACGAGCAGTACTTC
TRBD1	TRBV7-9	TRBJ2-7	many	CASSSAGGTGLYEQYF	TGTGCCAGCAGCTCGGCCGGCGGGACAGGGTTGTACGAGCAGTACTTC
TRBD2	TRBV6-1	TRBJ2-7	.	CATQLRSNSGRARYEQYF	TGTGCCACCCAATTACGTTCGAATAGCGGGAGGGCGCGATACGAGCAGTACTTC
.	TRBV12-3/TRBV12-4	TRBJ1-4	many	CASSPGHEEKLFF	TGTGCCAGCAGTCCGGGACACGAGGAAAAACTGTTTTTT
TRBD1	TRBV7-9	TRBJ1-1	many	CASSVPQGASTEAFF	TGTGCCAGCAGCGTCCCTCAGGGGGCGTCGACTGAAGCTTTCTTT
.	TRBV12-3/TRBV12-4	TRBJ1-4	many	CASSSPPQTGRPGKLFF	TGTGCCAGCAGCTCCCCCCCCCAAACAGGGCGCCCAGGGAAACTGTTTTTT
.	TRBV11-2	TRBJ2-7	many	CASSPTQVVSTYEQYF	TGTGCCAGCAGCCCTACTCAAGTGGTCAGTACCTACGAGCAGTACTTC
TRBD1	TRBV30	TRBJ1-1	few	CAWSTTGDTEAFF	TGTGCCTGGAGCACCACAGGGGACACTGAAGCTTTCTTT
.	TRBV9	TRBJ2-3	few	CASSYRVSGTDTQYF	TGTGCCAGCAGCTACAGGGTTTCAGGCACAGATACGCAGTATTTT
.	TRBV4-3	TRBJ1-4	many	CASSQQQTGATNEKLFF	TGCGCCAGCAGCCAACAACAGACGGGTGCAACTAATGAAAAACTGTTTTTT
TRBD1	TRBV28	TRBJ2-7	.	CASSWGTVSCEQYF	TGTGCCAGCAGTTGGGGGACAGTCTCCTGCGAGCAGTACTTC
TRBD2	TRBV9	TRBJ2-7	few	CASSAGLAGGPYYEQYF	TGTGCCAGCAGCGCGGGACTAGCGGGAGGGCCGTACTACGAGCAGTACTTC
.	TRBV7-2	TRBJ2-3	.	CASSLAGGAADTQYF	TGTGCCAGCAGCTTAGCGGGGGGCGCGGCAGATACGCAGTATTTT
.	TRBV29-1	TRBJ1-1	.	CSVVIPASEAFF	TGCAGCGTCGTTATACCGGCCTCTGAAGCTTTCTTT
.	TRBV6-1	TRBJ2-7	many	CASTLRVGRPTYEQYF	TGTGCCAGCACCCTTCGGGTGGGCAGGCCCACCTACGAGCAGTACTTC
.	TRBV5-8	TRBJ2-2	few	CASSLGTTPGELFF	TGTGCCAGCAGCTTGGGTACTACCCCCGGGGAGCTGTTTTTT
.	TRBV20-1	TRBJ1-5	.	CSARVGSSDQPQHF	TGCAGTGCTAGAGTAGGGTCGAGCGATCAGCCCCAGCATTTT
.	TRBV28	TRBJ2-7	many	CASRTAGVGLYEQYF	TGTGCCAGCAGAACGGCAGGGGTCGGCCTCTACGAGCAGTACTTC
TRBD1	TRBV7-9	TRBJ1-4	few	CASSSEGTGGEKLFF	TGTGCCAGCAGCTCCGAAGGGACAGGGGGTGAAAAACTGTTTTTT
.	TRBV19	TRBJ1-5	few	CASSIGTGRQPQHF	TGTGCCAGTAGTATTGGAACAGGGAGGCAGCCCCAGCATTTT
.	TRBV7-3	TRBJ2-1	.	CASSLTRDGNEQFF	TGTGCCAGCAGCTTAACCAGGGATGGCAATGAGCAGTTCTTC
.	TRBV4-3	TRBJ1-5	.	CASSRAGNFQPQHF	TGCGCCAGCAGCCGCGCAGGGAATTTCCAGCCCCAGCATTTT
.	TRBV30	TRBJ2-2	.	CAWRGGQADTGELFF	TGTGCCTGGAGGGGAGGTCAAGCAGACACCGGGGAGCTGTTTTTT
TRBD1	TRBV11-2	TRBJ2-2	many	CASSLNRIVGQGFTGELFF	TGTGCCAGCAGCTTAAACAGAATCGTTGGACAGGGCTTCACCGGGGAGCTGTTTTTT